The rows below give T cell receptor beta chains drawn from one sample of a study of OX40 agonist ivuxolimab in advanced cancers. The assay was immunoSEQ multiplex PCR, and TCRdb's table has in-frame clones only and misses some. The profile covers 40,000 to 60,000 clones, with 85% to 90% appearing a single time and around 2% taken by the ten largest. Here the sequenced sample was CD4+ or CD8+ T cells sorted from blood, taken in a trial of the OX40 agonist ivuxolimab. These receptors were taken from an adult with an advanced solid tumor such as melanoma, head and neck, liver or kidney cancer. Each CDR3 is given with its conserved first and last residue. The D gene is left open where the match is weak. Clone size is shown for a subset of rows, as once, few, many or a class of expanded clone.

TGTGCCAGCAGCCCGGACACAGGCGAGCAGTACTTC	CASSPDTGEQYF	-	TRBV7-9	TRBJ2-7	-
TGTGCCAGCAGCTTGGGGAGGGCCGAAGATACGCAGTATTTT	CASSLGRAEDTQYF	-	TRBV5-4	TRBJ2-3	-
TGCGCCAGCAGCCCGGGACAGGCGCTCACAGATACGCAGTATTTT	CASSPGQALTDTQYF	-	TRBV5-1	TRBJ2-3	TRBD1
TGTGCCAGCCTGACGTATGGGATGGAGACCCAGTACTTC	CASLTYGMETQYF	-	TRBV6-1	TRBJ2-5	-
TGTGCCAGCAGCTTTAATGAGAACTATGGCTACACCTTC	CASSFNENYGYTF	few	TRBV7-3	TRBJ1-2	-
TGCGCCAGCAGCCAGTACGGACAGGGTTATGGCTACACCTTC	CASSQYGQGYGYTF	-	TRBV4-1	TRBJ1-2	TRBD1
TGTGCCAGCAGCTTAGCGGGACAGAAAGCCTACGAGCAGTACTTC	CASSLAGQKAYEQYF	once	TRBV7-2	TRBJ2-7	TRBD1
TGTGCCACCAGCAGAGGCCTATTCACAGATACGCAGTATTTT	CATSRGLFTDTQYF	-	TRBV15	TRBJ2-3	-
TGTGCCAGCAGTTACTCGAGGAGCACAGATACGCAGTATTTT	CASSYSRSTDTQYF	-	TRBV6-5	TRBJ2-3	-
TGCGCCAGCAGCCAAGATCCGGACAGGGCTACATCGATCACCTTC	CASSQDPDRATSITF	-	TRBV4-1	TRBJ1-2	TRBD1
TGTGCCAGTAGTGATCAGGTCCCCACCGATCAAGAGACCCAGTACTTC	CASSDQVPTDQETQYF	-	TRBV19	TRBJ2-5	-
TGTGCCAGCAGCGCGGGACTAGCGGGGGCCACCTACGAGCAGTACTTC	CASSAGLAGATYEQYF	-	TRBV7-2	TRBJ2-7	TRBD2
TGTGCCAGCGAAAACCAGTACGAGCAGTACTTC	CASENQYEQYF	-	TRBV27	TRBJ2-7	-
TGTGCCAGTAGTGCTCCTCACAGGGGGCGCGGCTACACCTTC	CASSAPHRGRGYTF	few	TRBV19	TRBJ1-2	TRBD1
TGTGCCAGCATCTTACGGGACACCGGCGGGGAGCTGTTTTTT	CASILRDTGGELFF	-	TRBV21-1	TRBJ2-2	-
TGTGCCAGCAGTTCCCTAGGGGGCAGTGGAAACACCATATATTTT	CASSSLGGSGNTIYF	-	TRBV2	TRBJ1-3	TRBD1
TGCAGTGCTAGAGGGGTTGGGGGCTACACCTTC	CSARGVGGYTF	-	TRBV20-1	TRBJ1-2	-
TGTGCCAGCAGCCAAGGGCCCCGGGAAGCTTTCTTT	CASSQGPREAFF	-	TRBV14	TRBJ1-1	-
TGTGCCAGCAGCTTGACTAGCGGGATTACTGGAGATAATGGGCAGTTCTTC	CASSLTSGITGDNGQFF	-	TRBV5-4	TRBJ2-1	TRBD2
TGCGCCAGCAGCCAAGAGGTAGGACAGCACGGGCCCCCGTCCTACGAGCAGTACTTC	CASSQEVGQHGPPSYEQYF	-	TRBV4-3	TRBJ2-7	-
TGTGCCAGCTCACCGACGACTGGGGACTATGGCTACACCTTC	CASSPTTGDYGYTF	-	TRBV18	TRBJ1-2	-
TGCGCCAGCAGCTCGGCGATTCCGGGACAGGGTATTAATGAAAAACTGTTTTTT	CASSSAIPGQGINEKLFF	-	TRBV5-1	TRBJ1-4	TRBD1
TGTGCCAGCAGTGACAGTGATAAGAACACTGAAGCTTTCTTT	CASSDSDKNTEAFF	-	TRBV6-4	TRBJ1-1	-
TGTGCCAGTAGTCTCATAAGCCCTGGCAATGAAAAACTGTTTTTT	CASSLISPGNEKLFF	few	TRBV19	TRBJ1-4	-
TGTGCCAGCAGTTACTCCCAAGAACAAGAGACCCAGTACTTC	CASSYSQEQETQYF	once	TRBV6-6	TRBJ2-5	-
TGCGCCAGCAGCCAAGATGGCGGGAGGGGTAGTGAGCAGTTCTTC	CASSQDGGRGSEQFF	-	TRBV4-3	TRBJ2-1	TRBD2
TGTGCCAGCACCGCAGGCTACGAGCAGTACTTC	CASTAGYEQYF	-	TRBV2	TRBJ2-7	-
TGCAGCGTTGAAGGGGGCTACACCTTC	CSVEGGYTF	-	TRBV29-1	TRBJ1-2	-
TGTGCCAGCTCACTAGCGGGTCTCATCGATTACGAGCAGTACTTC	CASSLAGLIDYEQYF	-	TRBV2	TRBJ2-7	TRBD2
TGTGCCAGCAGCTTAGGACAGGTGAACACTGAAGCTTTCTTT	CASSLGQVNTEAFF	-	TRBV5-6	TRBJ1-1	TRBD1
TGTGCCAGCAGCTTAGCACCGACAGGGGCCTTCTCTGGAAACACCATATATTTT	CASSLAPTGAFSGNTIYF	few	TRBV13	TRBJ1-3	TRBD1
TGTGCCAGCAGTCGGGGGGGGCGCAGGGGCTACACCTTC	CASSRGGRRGYTF	-	TRBV28	TRBJ1-2	-